The entry below gives a single T cell receptor (beta chain) sequence along with its context. The data derive from a study of blood T cell repertoires in COVID-19. About the study: Spain, Italy and the United States supplied samples that represented acute and convalescent COVID-19. Nucleic acid was either cDNA or gDNA, and it came from T cells, B-cell-depleted T cells, or PBMCs.

Study processing details: Using reference gene primer amplification, nucleated cell counts were estimated. Here immunoSEQ multiplex PCR was the method, and the copy in TCRdb shows in-frame clones only, minus some. D and trimming come from the DNA, and the V and J calls and clone size come from that table. The sample yields 59,000 or so clones, 73% seen once. CDR3 size: 13 residues. V was clipped by 1 base and J by 7 bases; unmatched bases: 0. The chain combines TRBV12-3 or TRBV12-4 with TRBJ2-1, with 8 bases lining up with TRBD1. Sequenced: peripheral blood. This sequence originates from a woman aged 45-65 years with active or convalescent COVID-19. The DNA for the CDR3 is TGTGCCAGCAGTTTAGACAGGGGGAATGAGCAGTTCTTC. Its protein product is CASSLDRGNEQFF.